This T cell receptor (beta chain) was found in a study of T cells after yellow fever vaccination. Background on the study: It was SMART-Seq v4 Ultra Low Input that prepared the fractions with low cell numbers. The study, taken as a whole, reports: On re-exposure, the response was weaker but peaked faster, at day 5 versus 15. Contamination by abundant bulk-population clonotypes could be present in FACS-sorted repertoires.

Template switching with 5'RACE generated the TCR cDNA and added a universal primer site and UMIs. TCRdb reprocessed the 5' RACE reads with MiXCR, giving one entry per CDR3 protein. The data show about 240,000 distinct CDR3 sequences, with roughly 3.7% seen just once and under 20% held by the top ten. Germline CDR1 SEHNR, CDR2 FQNEAQ (reference sequence). Trimming took off 2 bases at V and 8 bases at J, with 7 bases between the two ends. The CDR3 is 13 amino acids. This clonotype was seen repeatedly, ten times or more. The target antigen is unknown. The J gene is TRBJ1-6, the V gene TRBV7-9; D gene uncertain. This TCR was recovered from a man aged 18-30 years who received the YFV17D yellow fever vaccine. Here the sequenced sample was PBMCs, taken 15 days after the yellow fever booster vaccination. CDR3 protein: CASSLLSDSPLHF. As DNA, the CDR3 is TGTGCCAGCAGCTTACTATCCGATTCACCCCTCCACTTT.